These 14 T cell receptor beta chains came from one sample sequenced in a study of T cells in Graves' hyperthyroidism and ophthalmopathy. RNA transcripts provided the source from which TCR beta CDR3 regions were amplified. First-round RT-PCR with HTBI primers amplified the TCR CDR3 region. TCRdb fed the multiplex PCR reads into MiXCR, producing one record per CDR3 protein. The repertoire consists of 250,000 to 300,000 distinct CDR3 sequences, with about 15% occurring once and the leading ten covering more than 10%. What was sequenced was blood. These receptors came from a middle-aged woman with Graves' hyperthyroidism that later progressed to Graves' ophthalmopathy.

This clonotype was seen at least ten times. This chain links TRBV28 with TRBJ1-5; D not certain. The CDR3 runs 14 residues. V was clipped by 3 bases and J by 4 bases, with 10 bases between them. Germline CDR1 and CDR2: MDHEN and SYDVKM. CDR3 in amino acids: CASSLFGLNQPQHF. CDR3 DNA: TGTGCCAGCAGTTTGTTTGGACTAAATCAGCCCCAGCATTTT.

This clonotype was seen ten or more times. The chain couples TRBV28 to TRBJ1-6, with D hard to call. V lost 5 bases and J 10 bases, leaving 15 bases between the germline ends. The CDR3 sequence is 14 residues long. Germline V lookup: CDR1 MDHEN, CDR2 SYDVKM. Here the CDR3 reads CASSPRNILSPLHF. The CDR3 DNA follows: TGTGCCAGCAGTCCGCGGAACATTCTATCACCCCTCCACTTT.

This clonotype was observed a few times. The chain employs TRBV20-1 and TRBJ2-1, with 8 positions matching TRBD1. The germline CDR1 and CDR2 sequences are DFQATT and SNEGSKA (reference sequence). After removal of 0 bases from V and 8 bases from J, the junction contained 6 bases not matched to a gene. The CDR3 sequence is 14 residues long. This chain's CDR3 is CSARDFRQGHEQFF. Written as DNA, the CDR3 is TGCAGTGCTAGAGATTTTAGACAGGGGCATGAGCAGTTCTTC.

This clonotype was counted many times. J is TRBJ2-1 and V is TRBV11-2; tentative D call: TRBD1 (7 bases). Germline V lookup: CDR1 SGHAT, CDR2 FQNNGV. The CDR3 sequence is 19 residues long. V was cut by 4 bases and J by 0 bases, with 22 bases left in between. The DNA for the CDR3 is TGTGCCAGCAGCTCAGGGGGGAGGTACCTCCGAAGCTCCTACAATGAGCAGTTCTTC. It codes for CASSSGGRYLRSSYNEQFF.

This clonotype has a count of ten or more. The CDR3 reads CASSRSNTQYF. The CDR3 DNA sequence: TGTGCCAGCAGCCGGTCGAATACGCAGTATTTT. This rearrangement joins TRBV12-3 or TRBV12-4 to TRBJ2-3; D uncertain. V lost 6 bases to trimming and J lost 7 bases, with 8 bases between them. The CDR3 runs 11 residues.

Many counts were recorded for this clonotype. V and J are TRBV28 and TRBJ1-1; no clear D. CDR1 is MDHEN and CDR2 is SYDVKM in the germline V gene. Trimming took off 5 bases at V and 0 bases at J, with 13 bases between the two ends. The CDR3 totals 15 residues. Written as DNA, the CDR3 is TGTGCCAGCAGTCTTGGGGAGATAGTGAACACTGAAGCTTTCTTT. The encoded protein is CASSLGEIVNTEAFF.

There are many counts of this clonotype. J is TRBJ1-6 and V is TRBV28; 7 bases fit TRBD1. J gave up 5 bases and V 6 bases, and 7 bases lay outside the gene matches. Germline CDR1 is MDHEN and CDR2 is SYDVKM. The CDR3 contains 15 residues. CDR3 protein: CASSEGTAHNSPLHF. The CDR3 nucleotides are TGTGCCAGCAGCGAAGGGACAGCTCATAATTCACCCCTCCACTTT.

This clonotype was counted ten times or more. The CDR3 reads CASSLVLDGELFF. For the CDR3, the DNA is TGTGCCAGCAGCTTAGTTCTAGACGGGGAGCTGTTTTTT. The chain joins TRBV7-8 to TRBJ2-2; D gene unclear. This CDR3 is 13 amino acids long. The V gene lost 1 base and the J gene lost 7 bases, with 7 bases spanning the gap. The germline CDR1 and CDR2 sequences are SGHVS and FQNEAQ.

The chain employs TRBV28 and TRBJ1-5, with 10 bases lining up with TRBD1. Germline assignment: CDR1 MDHEN and CDR2 SYDVKM. V was clipped by 4 bases and J by 3 bases; unmatched bases: 9. CDR3 length equals 17 residues. The CDR3 protein is CASSSKTGGAVNQPQHF. CDR3 bases: TGTGCCAGCAGTTCTAAGACAGGGGGCGCGGTCAATCAGCCCCAGCATTTT. Filled out from reference TRBV28 and TRBJ1-5, the complete variable domain reads DVKVTQSSRYLVKRTGEKVFLECVQDMDHENMFWYRQDPGLGLRLIYFSYDVKMKEKGDIPEGYSVSREKKERFSLILESASTNQTSMYLCASSSKTGGAVNQPQHFGDGTRLSIL.

This clonotype was counted at least ten times. The chain carries TRBV5-5 and TRBJ2-1, with TRBD2 as a possible D gene (6 bases). Germline V lookup: CDR1 SGHKS, CDR2 YYEKEE (reference sequence). The germline V and J ends were trimmed by 9 bases and 9 bases, with 19 bases remaining between them. This CDR3 comprises 13 residues. CDR3 bases: TGTGCCAACAGTTTGTCTAGCGTTCCTGAGCAGTTCTTC. Translating gives CANSLSSVPEQFF.

This clonotype appeared many times. The chain couples TRBV27 to TRBJ1-5; 7 bases are a match to TRBD1. V gave up 6 bases and J gave up 9 bases; unmatched junction bases: 11. The CDR3 runs 14 residues. Germline values: CDR1 MNHEY, CDR2 SMNVEV (reference sequence). CDR3 nucleotide sequence: TGTGCCAGCAGCCGGGACAGCTATCTCTCGCCCCAGCATTTT. Protein: CASSRDSYLSPQHF.

This clonotype appeared many times. V is TRBV28 and J is TRBJ2-1; tentative D call: TRBD2 (5 bases). Germline loops: CDR1 MDHEN, CDR2 SYDVKM. Between the trimmed V and J ends, which lost 7 bases and 0 bases, there was a span of 13 bases. This CDR3 spans 15 amino acids. The CDR3, as DNA: TGTGCCAGCACCAACAGCGGAAGCTCCTACAATGAGCAGTTCTTC. Translation gives CASTNSGSSYNEQFF.

As concerns this clonotype: A much more abundant neighbour one base away suggests this may be a read error. The rearrangement links TRBV12-5 to TRBJ2-1; no definite D call. The assigned J gene may be wrong: the sequence end matches TRBJ2-7 better. Per the germline V gene, CDR1 is LGHNT and CDR2 is FRNRAP. The CDR3 has 14 residues. The chain's CDR3 is CASGLGQSYNEQYF. The CDR3 DNA reads as TGTGCTAGTGGTTTAGGGCAGTCCTACAATGAGCAGTACTTC.

The genes are TRBV7-3 and TRBJ2-7, with a weak D call TRBD2 (6 bases). The germline gives CDR1 SGHTA, CDR2 FQGTGA. Trimming left V 2 bases short and J 6 bases short, with 8 bases between. This CDR3 spans 12 amino acids. CDR3 in DNA: TGTGCCAGCAGCTTAGGAGGGGCCGAGCAGTACTTC. Translation: CASSLGGAEQYF.